This is a list of T cell receptor beta chains from one sample in a study of Ad26.COV2.S vaccination and SARS-CoV-2 variants. TCRdb's copy holds only in-frame clones and misses some; the assay was immunoSEQ multiplex PCR. The sample lists hundreds of thousands of clones, approximately 92% occurring once. Sequencing was performed on peripheral blood, taken in a trial of Ad26.COV2.S vaccine versus placebo. These TCRs come from a person aged 18 to 59 who received the Ad26.COV2.S COVID-19 vaccine or a placebo. The CDR3 runs from the conserved cysteine through the conserved F or W. Fields, in order: J gene, D gene, V gene, clone size, CDR3 DNA, CDR3 protein. The D gene is left open where the match is weak. Size is omitted from some rows. Given values are once, few, many or a class for expanded clones.

TRBJ2-7 NA TRBV18 NA TGTGCCAGCTCACCACTAGCGGAGACTTACGAGCAGTACTTC CASSPLAETYEQYF
TRBJ1-1 NA TRBV18 NA TGTGCCAGCTCACCAACAGACAGTAGGACTGAAGCTTTCTTT CASSPTDSRTEAFF
TRBJ2-7 NA TRBV7-6 NA TGTGCCAGCAGCGGCCCGGGATCTAGCTCCTACGAGCAGTACTTC CASSGPGSSSYEQYF
TRBJ1-2 NA TRBV30 NA TGTGCCTGGAGTGGGCAGAACTATGGCTACACCTTC CAWSGQNYGYTF
TRBJ1-5 NA TRBV4-3 NA TGCGCCAGCAGCCAAGAATGGGGTCAGCCCCAGCATTTT CASSQEWGQPQHF
TRBJ2-5 TRBD2 TRBV5-4 NA TGTGCCAGCAGCCCGGGGGGCCTAGCGGGACAAGAGACCCAGTACTTC CASSPGGLAGQETQYF
TRBJ2-1 TRBD2 TRBV7-2 NA TGTGCCAGCAGCTTTACTATGACTAGCGGGTTATACAATGAGCAGTTCTTC CASSFTMTSGLYNEQFF
TRBJ2-7 NA TRBV6-4 NA TGTGCCAGCGGTGCAAGGCACGAGCAGTACTTC CASGARHEQYF
TRBJ2-1 NA TRBV27 NA TGTGCCAGCAGCCCCCCTAGGTTTGAGCAGTTCTTC CASSPPRFEQFF
TRBJ1-1 NA TRBV18 once TGTGCCAGCTCACCCCTCCAGGGGCAGAACACTGAAGCTTTCTTT CASSPLQGQNTEAFF
TRBJ2-1 NA TRBV4-1 NA TGCGCCAGCAGCCAAGAAGGTCTCGCGGGATGGACCTACAATGAGCAGTTCTTC CASSQEGLAGWTYNEQFF
TRBJ2-7 NA TRBV4-3 NA TGCGCCAGCAGCCAAGGGGAGACCCACGCCTTAACGGGGATGTTCGGGGCGGAGCAGTACTTC CASSQGETHALTGMFGAEQYF
TRBJ2-1 TRBD2 TRBV24-1 NA TGTGCCACCAGTGATTTAGTCGTAGTTTTGACTAGCGGGATGAAGTCCAATGAGCAGTTCTTC CATSDLVVVLTSGMKSNEQFF
TRBJ2-7 TRBD1 TRBV19 NA TGTGCCAGTAGTATAGCCATCGACAGGGCATCCTACGAGCAGTACTTC CASSIAIDRASYEQYF
TRBJ1-1 NA TRBV30 few TGTGCCTGGAGAGCTCAGGGTAGTCCTGAAGCTTTCTTT CAWRAQGSPEAFF
TRBJ2-4 TRBD1 TRBV2 NA TGTGCCAGCAGTGTGGGGGACAGGGTACCCAATTTCGACGGAGCCAAAAACATTCAGTACTTC CASSVGDRVPNFDGAKNIQYF
TRBJ1-5 NA TRBV7-2 NA TGTGCCAGCAGCCTACAGGGAAGTTCGACCCAGCATTTT CASSLQGSSTQHF
TRBJ2-1 TRBD2 TRBV4-3 once TGCGCCAGCAGCCAAGACTGGACTAGCGGCCCCGGTTACAATGAGCAGTTCTTC CASSQDWTSGPGYNEQFF
TRBJ2-7 NA TRBV10-2 NA TGCGCCAGCACCGAGGCCCAGGAATCCTACGAGCAGTACTTC CASTEAQESYEQYF
TRBJ1-2 NA TRBV5-8 NA TGTGCCAGCACGGTCGACGAGGTCTATGGCTACACCTTC CASTVDEVYGYTF
TRBJ2-2 TRBD2 TRBV7-9 NA TGTGCAGGACTAGCGGGAGCCCCCGGGGAGCTGTTTTTT CAGLAGAPGELFF
TRBJ1-5 TRBD1 TRBV6-5 NA TGTGCCAGCAGTTACCATGGGACAGGGGGAGGGCCCCAGCATTTT CASSYHGTGGGPQHF
TRBJ1-1 TRBD1 TRBV5-1 NA TGCGCCAGCAGCTATGGACAGGGGGCTGAAGCTTTCTTT CASSYGQGAEAFF
TRBJ2-7 TRBD2 TRBV25-1 NA TGTGCCAGCAGTGAATTGGGAGGGGCAGGCTACGAGCAGTACTTC CASSELGGAGYEQYF
TRBJ1-6 TRBD1 TRBV19 NA TGTGCCAGTAGTATGCCGGGACAGTTTCATTCACCCCTCCACTTT CASSMPGQFHSPLHF
TRBJ2-1 TRBD2 TRBV5-6 NA TGTGCCAGCAGCTGGGGACTAGCGGGAGGGGTGATAAAGGACAATGAGCAGTTCTTC CASSWGLAGGVIKDNEQFF
TRBJ1-1 NA TRBV10-3 NA TGTGCCACCCGATTACAGGGTTGGAACACTGAAGCTTTCTTT CATRLQGWNTEAFF
TRBJ2-3 TRBD2 TRBV7-2 NA TGTGCCAGCAGCTTAGTTAGCGGGGGCCCAGATACGCAGTATTTT CASSLVSGGPDTQYF
TRBJ1-2 TRBD1 TRBV29-1 NA TGCAGCGTTGAGGGACAGGGGGCAGGGGGCTACACCTTC CSVEGQGAGGYTF
TRBJ2-1 NA TRBV19 NA TGTGCCAGTAGTATGGTCACGGGCAGTGAGCAGTTCTTC CASSMVTGSEQFF
TRBJ2-7 TRBD2 TRBV7-2 NA TGTGCCAGCAGCATACAAGCGGGACTAGCGGGAGGGCCGAACGAGCAGTACTTC CASSIQAGLAGGPNEQYF
TRBJ2-1 NA TRBV5-4 NA TGTGCCAGCAGCTTATATCAAACCTACAATGAGCAGTTCTTC CASSLYQTYNEQFF
TRBJ2-2 NA TRBV24-1 NA TGTGCCACCGGGTCAAGAAAGACCGGGGAGCTGTTTTTT CATGSRKTGELFF
TRBJ1-2 NA TRBV5-4 NA TGTGCCAGCAGCTTGGTAGGGACACTTAACTATGGCTACACCTTC CASSLVGTLNYGYTF
TRBJ2-7 TRBD1 TRBV27 NA TGTGCCAGCAAAAACCGGGACAGGGGACGCTACGAGCAGTACTTC CASKNRDRGRYEQYF
TRBJ2-7 TRBD2 TRBV7-2 NA TGTGCCAGCAGCTTAACTAGCGGGAGTTGGGAGCAGTACTTC CASSLTSGSWEQYF
TRBJ2-2 TRBD2 TRBV14 NA TGTGCCAGCAGCCCCCTGACTAGCGGGAGAGGTGCCGGGGAGCTGTTTTTT CASSPLTSGRGAGELFF
TRBJ2-4 NA TRBV10-3 NA TGTGCCATCGGGGACCAGACAGTAGCCAAAAACATTCAGTACTTC CAIGDQTVAKNIQYF
TRBJ1-6 NA TRBV28 NA TGTGCCAGCAGCCCCACGCCGGAGGGAAGCAATTCACCCCTCCACTTT CASSPTPEGSNSPLHF
TRBJ1-1 NA TRBV6-2/TRBV6-3 NA TGTGCCAGCAGCCGAACATCCTATAGTAACACTGAAGCTTTCTTT CASSRTSYSNTEAFF
TRBJ2-7 NA TRBV24-1 NA TGTGCCACCAGTGATTCCTCGGGCGACGAGCAGTACTTC CATSDSSGDEQYF
TRBJ2-7 TRBD2 TRBV3-1/TRBV3-2 NA TGTGCCAGCAGCCAAGTGATCGCGGGAGGGTACTTC CASSQVIAGGYF
TRBJ1-4 NA TRBV5-1 NA TGCGCCAGCAGCTTGGACACCGGCGGTGAAAAACTGTTTTTT CASSLDTGGEKLFF
TRBJ2-7 TRBD1 TRBV6-2/TRBV6-3 NA TGTGCCAGCAGCCGGACAGTAAGACAGGGGGAGCAGTACTTC CASSRTVRQGEQYF
TRBJ2-7 NA TRBV6-5 NA TGTGCCAGCAGACGTTCCTACGAGCAGTACTTC CASRRSYEQYF
TRBJ1-1 TRBD1 TRBV27 NA TGTGCCAGCAGTTTAGCAGGGGGCGGGGAAGCTTTCTTT CASSLAGGGEAFF
TRBJ2-1 NA TRBV19 NA TGTGCCAGGCGCGTGGGCACGCTATGGTACAATGAGCAGTTCTTC CARRVGTLWYNEQFF
TRBJ2-2 NA TRBV11-3 NA TGTGCCAGCAGCTTCATGAGGGGCGGGGAGCTGTTTTTT CASSFMRGGELFF